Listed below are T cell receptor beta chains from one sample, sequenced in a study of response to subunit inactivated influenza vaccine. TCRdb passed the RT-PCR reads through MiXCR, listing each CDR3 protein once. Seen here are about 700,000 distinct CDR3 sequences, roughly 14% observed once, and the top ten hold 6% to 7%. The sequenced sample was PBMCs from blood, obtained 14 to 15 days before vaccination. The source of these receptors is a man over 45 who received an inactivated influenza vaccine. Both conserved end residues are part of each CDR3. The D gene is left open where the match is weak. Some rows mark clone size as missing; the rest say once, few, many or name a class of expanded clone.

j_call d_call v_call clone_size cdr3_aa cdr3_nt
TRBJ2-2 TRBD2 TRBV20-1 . CSARGPPGGRTGELFF TGCAGTGCTAGAGGTCCTCCGGGAGGAAGGACCGGGGAGCTGTTTTTT
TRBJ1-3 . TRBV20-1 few CSARQTSSGNTIYF TGCAGTGCTAGACAGACCTCCTCTGGAAACACCATATATTTT
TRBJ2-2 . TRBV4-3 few CASSQEPSNTGELFF TGCGCCAGCAGCCAAGAGCCCTCGAACACCGGGGAGCTGTTTTTT
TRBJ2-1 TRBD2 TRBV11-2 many CASSSHPSGGFYLSSYNEQFF TGTGCCAGCAGCAGTCATCCTAGCGGGGGGTTCTATCTGTCCTCCTACAATGAGCAGTTCTTC
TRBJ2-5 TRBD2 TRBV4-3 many CASSQIWSGEETQYF TGCGCCAGCAGCCAAATATGGAGCGGGGAAGAGACCCAGTACTTC
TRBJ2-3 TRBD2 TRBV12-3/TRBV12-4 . CASTGRRGGADTQYF TGTGCCAGCACGGGGAGGCGGGGGGGCGCAGATACGCAGTATTTT
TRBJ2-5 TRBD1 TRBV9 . CASSGGGQGRETQYF TGTGCCAGCAGCGGAGGAGGACAGGGGCGAGAGACCCAGTACTTC
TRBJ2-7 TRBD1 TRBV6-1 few CASRTTGPEMHEQYF TGTGCCAGCAGAACGACAGGGCCAGAGATGCACGAGCAGTACTTC
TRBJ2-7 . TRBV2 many CASIGTQGFQPTYEQYF TGTGCCAGCATTGGGACGCAGGGTTTCCAGCCCACCTACGAGCAGTACTTC
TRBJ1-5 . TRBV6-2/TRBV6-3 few CASTGRGPGYDQPQHF TGTGCCAGCACTGGACGGGGCCCGGGGTATGATCAGCCCCAGCATTTT
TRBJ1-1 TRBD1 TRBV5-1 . CASSEGAYTEAFF TGCGCCAGCAGCGAGGGGGCGTACACTGAAGCTTTCTTT
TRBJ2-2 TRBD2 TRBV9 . CASSVTTSGRGTGELFF TGTGCCAGCAGCGTAACGACTAGCGGGAGGGGTACCGGGGAGCTGTTTTTT
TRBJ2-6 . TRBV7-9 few CASFSVRARSGANVLTF TGTGCCAGCTTTTCGGTTAGGGCCCGCTCTGGGGCCAACGTCCTGACTTTC
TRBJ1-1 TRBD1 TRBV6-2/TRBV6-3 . CASSYGQGQLNTEAFF TGTGCCAGCAGTTACGGACAGGGACAGTTGAACACTGAAGCTTTCTTT
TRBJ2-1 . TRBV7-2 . CASSLDGLRQFF TGTGCCAGCAGCTTAGACGGCCTCCGACAGTTCTTC
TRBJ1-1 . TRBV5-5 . CASSFREGEAFF TGTGCCAGCAGCTTCAGGGAGGGAGAAGCTTTCTTT
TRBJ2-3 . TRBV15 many CATSRERRSSTDTQYF TGTGCCACCAGCAGAGAACGACGTTCTAGCACAGATACGCAGTATTTT
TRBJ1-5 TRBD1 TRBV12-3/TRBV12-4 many CASSKTGGAQPQHF TGTGCCAGCAGTAAGACAGGGGGGGCTCAGCCCCAGCATTTT
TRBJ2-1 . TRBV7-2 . CASSLFQAIPVGEQFF TGTGCCAGCAGCTTATTTCAGGCAATCCCGGTCGGTGAGCAGTTCTTC
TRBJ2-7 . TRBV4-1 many CASSQQGPTMGEQYF TGCGCCAGCAGCCAACAGGGGCCCACCATGGGCGAGCAGTACTTC
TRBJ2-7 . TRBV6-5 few CASSYSMGVLYEQYF TGTGCCAGCAGTTACTCGATGGGAGTCCTATACGAGCAGTACTTC
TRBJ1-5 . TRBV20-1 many CSAREGGSSGNQPQHF TGCAGTGCTAGAGAGGGTGGGTCGTCGGGCAATCAGCCCCAGCATTTT
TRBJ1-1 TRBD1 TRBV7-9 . CASSASAGQVLTEAFF TGTGCCAGCAGCGCCTCCGCGGGACAGGTGCTCACTGAAGCTTTCTTT
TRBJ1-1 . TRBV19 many CASSIDPGTVNTEAFF TGTGCCAGTAGTATAGATCCAGGGACCGTGAACACTGAAGCTTTCTTT
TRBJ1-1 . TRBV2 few CANRPSNTEAFF TGTGCCAATCGTCCCAGCAACACTGAAGCTTTCTTT
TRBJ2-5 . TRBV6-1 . CASSDAAQETQYF TGTGCCAGCAGTGACGCCGCCCAAGAGACCCAGTACTTC
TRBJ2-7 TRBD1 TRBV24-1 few CATSDQDRGHEQYF TGTGCCACCAGTGATCAGGACAGGGGCCACGAGCAGTACTTC
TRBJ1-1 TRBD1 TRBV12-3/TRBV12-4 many CASSYYLLTGLNTEAFF TGTGCCAGCAGTTACTACCTCCTGACAGGGCTTAACACTGAAGCTTTCTTT
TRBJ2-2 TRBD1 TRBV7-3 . CASSEGADTGELFF TGTGCCAGCAGCGAGGGGGCTGACACCGGGGAGCTGTTTTTT
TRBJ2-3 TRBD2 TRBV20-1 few CSARPRYGRDRTDTQYF TGCAGTGCTAGACCCCGTTACGGGAGGGACCGCACAGATACGCAGTATTTT
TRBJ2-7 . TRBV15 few CATSRDLQGSYEQYF TGTGCCACCAGCAGAGATCTCCAGGGGTCCTACGAGCAGTACTTC
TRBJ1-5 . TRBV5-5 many CASRSGDRRGQPQHF TGTGCCAGCAGATCAGGGGACCGAAGGGGACAGCCCCAGCATTTT
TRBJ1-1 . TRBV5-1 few CASKQGDAEAFF TGCGCCAGCAAACAGGGCGACGCTGAAGCTTTCTTT
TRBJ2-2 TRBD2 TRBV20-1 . CSASLAGATTGELFF TGCAGTGCTTCGCTAGCGGGGGCGACCACCGGGGAGCTGTTTTTT
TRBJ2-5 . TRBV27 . CASKQSVKETQYF TGTGCCAGCAAACAGTCAGTTAAAGAGACCCAGTACTTC
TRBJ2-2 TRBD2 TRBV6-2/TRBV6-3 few CASSFSPGLAFRGELFF TGTGCCAGCAGTTTCTCTCCGGGACTAGCGTTCCGAGGGGAGCTGTTTTTT
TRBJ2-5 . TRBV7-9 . CAGGLGETQYF TGTGCCGGGGGACTGGGGGAGACCCAGTACTTC
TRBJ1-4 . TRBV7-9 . CASSLLGIRTNEKLFF TGTGCCAGCAGCTTATTGGGGATACGAACTAATGAAAAACTGTTTTTT
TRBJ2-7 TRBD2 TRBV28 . CASSKISGGSSYEQYF TGTGCCAGCAGTAAAATTAGCGGGGGAAGTTCCTACGAGCAGTACTTC
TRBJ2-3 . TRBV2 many CASTRMDSLNTQYF TGTGCCAGCACCCGAATGGACAGCCTAAATACGCAGTATTTT
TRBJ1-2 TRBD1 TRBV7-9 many CASSPLTGALGYGYTF TGTGCCAGCAGCCCCCTAACAGGGGCTCTGGGCTATGGCTACACCTTC
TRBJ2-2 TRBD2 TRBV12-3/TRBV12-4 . CAITQIAGSSTGELFF TGTGCCATCACCCAGATAGCGGGTTCCTCCACCGGGGAGCTGTTTTTT